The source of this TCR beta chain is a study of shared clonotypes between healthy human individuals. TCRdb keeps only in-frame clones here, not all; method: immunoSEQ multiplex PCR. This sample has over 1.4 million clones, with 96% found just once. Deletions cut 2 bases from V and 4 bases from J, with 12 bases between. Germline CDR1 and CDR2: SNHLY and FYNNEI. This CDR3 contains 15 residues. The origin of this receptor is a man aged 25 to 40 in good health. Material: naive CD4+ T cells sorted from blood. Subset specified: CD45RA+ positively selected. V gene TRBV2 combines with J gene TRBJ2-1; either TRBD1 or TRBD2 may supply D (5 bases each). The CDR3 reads CASSEIRGRYNEQFF. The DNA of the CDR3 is TGTGCCAGCAGTGAAATACGGGGACGGTACAATGAGCAGTTCTTC.